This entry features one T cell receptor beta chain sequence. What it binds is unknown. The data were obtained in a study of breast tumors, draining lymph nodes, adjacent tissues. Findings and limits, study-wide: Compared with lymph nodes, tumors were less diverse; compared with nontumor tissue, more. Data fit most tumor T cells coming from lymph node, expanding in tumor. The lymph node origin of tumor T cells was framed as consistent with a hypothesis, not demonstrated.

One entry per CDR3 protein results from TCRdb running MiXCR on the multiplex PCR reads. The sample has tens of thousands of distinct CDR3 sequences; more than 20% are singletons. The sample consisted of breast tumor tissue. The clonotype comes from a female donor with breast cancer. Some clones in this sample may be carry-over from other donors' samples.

The DNA for the CDR3 is TGTGCCAGCAGCTTGGTGCCAGCGGGAGGGCGGGAGACCCAGTACTTC. This sequence encodes CASSLVPAGGRETQYF. This chain joins TRBV5-4 and TRBJ2-5, with TRBD2 identical over 10 bases. The germline V gene encodes CDR1 SGHNT and CDR2 YYREEE (reference sequence). The CDR3 loop spans 16 amino acids. The V gene end was trimmed by 0 bases and the J gene end by 5 bases; junction bases not matched to a gene: 7.